One and the same sample provided the 15 T cell receptor beta chains below, sequenced in a study of blood T cells in healthy people across ages. A J-beta primer mix and a sample-barcoded 5' primer were used in a second PCR of roughly 7 to 12 cycles. From the 5' RACE reads, TCRdb called clonotypes with MiXCR, one entry per CDR3 protein. The table records roughly 1.5 million distinct CDR3 sequences, about 42% of them present only once. Sequencing used blood. All receptors come from a woman aged 18-29 years in good health.

The V gene is TRBV12-3 or TRBV12-4, the J gene TRBJ2-4, with D maybe TRBD1 (6 bases). V was trimmed by 6 bases and J by 4 bases, leaving 10 bases between them. CDR3 size: 13 residues. The CDR3 loop reads CASRLDRKNIQYF. CDR3 nucleotides: TGTGCCAGCAGACTGGACAGAAAAAACATTCAGTACTTC.

This chain links TRBV20-1 with TRBJ2-3; no clear D gene. Germline V gene lookup returns CDR1 DFQATT and CDR2 SNEGSKA (reference sequence). The CDR3 has 13 residues. The V end was cut by 2 bases, the J end by 2 bases, with 8 bases between. CDR3 region: CSARPHLTDTQYF. The DNA of the CDR3 is TGCAGTGCTAGACCACACCTCACAGATACGCAGTATTTT.

On this clonotype itself: With a much larger clone just one base away, this may be a read error. J is TRBJ2-3 and V is TRBV7-2; D is unclear. This CDR3 region has 12 residues. CDR1 and CDR2 from the germline V gene are SGHTA and FQGNSA. The CDR3 bases are TGTGCCAGCAGCTTATTTAGAGATACGCGGTATTTT. Translated, it gives CASSLFRDTRYF.

For the CDR3, the DNA is TGCAGTGCTAGCACAGAGGCCCAAGAGACCCAGTACTTC. Translation: CSASTEAQETQYF. The rearrangement joins TRBV20-1 to TRBJ2-5; D unclear. The CDR3 spans 13 residues. Germline V gene lookup returns CDR1 DFQATT and CDR2 SNEGSKA (reference sequence). V was clipped by 3 bases and J by 1 base, with 9 bases between them.

V gene TRBV30 combines with J gene TRBJ1-4; D ambiguous. Looked up from germline, CDR1 is GTSNPN and CDR2 is SVGIG (reference sequence). Trimming pared 4 bases from V and 7 bases from J, leaving 13 bases between. This CDR3 is built from 13 residues. CDR3 in amino acids: CAWTPGLREKLFF. CDR3 in DNA: TGTGCCTGGACCCCCGGGTTGCGTGAAAAACTGTTTTTT.

As concerns this clonotype: A junction boundary mismatches the germline segment, possibly from a read error. The gene calls are TRBV24-1 and TRBJ2-2; unclear D gene. Germline loops: CDR1 KGHDR, CDR2 SFDVKD. This CDR3 contains 13 residues. The CDR3 coding sequence is TGTACCACCAGTGATGAGAACACCGGGGAGCTGTTTTTT. Translating gives CTTSDENTGELFF.

The rearrangement uses TRBV7-6 and TRBJ2-3; 8 positions agree with TRBD2. V lost 1 base, J lost 0 bases, and 3 bases stayed unmatched. CDR3 length: 16 amino acids. CDR1 is SGHVS and CDR2 is FNYEAQ in the germline V gene. The CDR3 spells CASSLVAGTSTDTQYF. The CDR3 coding sequence is TGTGCCAGCAGCTTAGTAGCGGGAACTAGCACAGATACGCAGTATTTT.

The chain joins TRBV18 to TRBJ2-1, with D possibly matching TRBD2 (5 bases). Germline values: CDR1 KGHSH, CDR2 LQKENI. V was trimmed by 3 bases and J by 8 bases, leaving 14 bases between them. This CDR3 has 14 amino acids. The CDR3 DNA reads as TGTGCCAGCTCACCTTCATCCACGGACTATGAGCAGTTCTTC. It codes for CASSPSSTDYEQFF.

The chain uses TRBV24-1 and TRBJ1-1; D may be TRBD1 (6 bases). This CDR3 has 12 amino acids. V dropped 7 bases and J dropped 5 bases, with 10 bases sitting between them. Per the germline V gene, CDR1 is KGHDR and CDR2 is SFDVKD. CDR3 in DNA: TGTGCCACCAGAGGAGGGGGGACTGAAGCTTTCTTT. Protein: CATRGGGTEAFF.

The chain carries TRBV20-1 and TRBJ1-5; 7 nucleotides line up with TRBD1. There are 16 residues in the CDR3. Losses at the gene ends were 3 bases for V and 2 bases for J; bases not matched to a gene: 10. CDR1 is DFQATT and CDR2 is SNEGSKA in the germline V gene (reference sequence). This chain's CDR3 is CSARNLRTGGNQPQHF. The CDR3 bases are TGCAGTGCTAGGAATCTTAGGACAGGCGGCAATCAGCCCCAGCATTTT.

As concerns this clonotype: Its ends do not fully match the called genes, so a read error is possible. The rearrangement uses TRBV5-1 and TRBJ1-5; 8 positions agree with TRBD1. The CDR3 extends over 15 amino acids. Germline CDR1 SGHRS, CDR2 YFSETQ. The CDR3, as DNA: TGCGTCAGCAGCTTGCAGGGGGCCGACAATCAGCCCCAGCATTTT. This codes for CVSSLQGADNQPQHF.

This clonotype was seen ten or more times. This sequence joins TRBV6-5 and TRBJ1-5; 9 bases match TRBD1. J was trimmed by 0 bases and V by 5 bases; bases with no gene match: 2. Per germline, CDR1 MNHEY and CDR2 SVGAGI. CDR3 length: 15 amino acids. The CDR3 DNA reads as TGTGCCAGCAGTCCGGACAGGGGTAGCAATCAGCCCCAGCATTTT. Amino acids: CASSPDRGSNQPQHF.

This rearrangement joins TRBV4-1 to TRBJ1-6, with D maybe TRBD1 (5 bases). V was clipped by 3 bases and J by 9 bases, with 15 bases between them. The CDR3 is 15 amino acids. From germline, CDR1 is MGHRA and CDR2 YSYEKL. The CDR3 DNA reads as TGCGCCAGCAGCCAGGGACGGTTTAGGGGTTCACCCCTCCACTTT. It encodes CASSQGRFRGSPLHF.

V gene TRBV29-1 combines with J gene TRBJ1-3; D call uncertain. Looked up from germline, CDR1 is SQVTM and CDR2 is ANQGSEA. Trimming removed 6 bases at V and 2 bases at J, with 17 bases between. The CDR3 loop spans 15 amino acids. CDR3 sequence: CSVSGPGQTGNTIYF. CDR3 nucleotides: TGCAGCGTCTCGGGCCCCGGCCAGACTGGAAACACCATATATTTT.

The sample holds a few counts of this clonotype. The J gene is TRBJ2-7, the V gene TRBV18, with D possibly being TRBD1 (5 bases). The V gene's germline CDR1 is KGHSH and CDR2 LQKENI. The CDR3 sequence is 12 residues long. Trimming removed 1 base from V and 5 bases from J, with 6 bases in between. The CDR3 nucleotides are TGTGCCAGCTCACCACGGACACACGAGCAGTACTTC. This codes for CASSPRTHEQYF. Together with reference TRBV18 and TRBJ2-7, the CDR3 gives the full variable domain: NAGVMQNPRHLVRRRGQEARLRCSPMKGHSHVYWYRQLPEEGLKFMVYLQKENIIDESGMPKERFSAEFPKEGPSILRIQQVVRGDSAAYFCASSPRTHEQYFGPGTRLTVT.